Listed below are T cell receptor beta chains from one sample, sequenced in a study of blood T cell repertoires in COVID-19. Data came from immunoSEQ multiplex PCR; TCRdb stores just in-frame clones and leaves some out. The sample has 150,000 to 200,000 clones, just over 90% seen once. Sequenced: peripheral blood. The receptors stem from a man younger than 35 with acute or convalescent COVID-19. Each CDR3 is given with its conserved first and last residue. The D gene is left open where the match is weak. Clone size is shown for a subset of rows, as once, few, many or a class of expanded clone.

D gene	V gene	clone size	J gene	CDR3 DNA	CDR3 protein
TRBD1	TRBV11-2	-	TRBJ1-3	TGTGCCAGCAGCTTAGCAGGGGGCTCTGGAAACACCATATATTTT	CASSLAGGSGNTIYF
TRBD2	TRBV3-1/TRBV3-2	-	TRBJ2-2	TGTGCCAGCAGCCAAGATCGGGCTAGCGGGAGGGAGTCGGAGCTGTTTTTT	CASSQDRASGRESELFF
-	TRBV18	-	TRBJ1-1	TGTGCCAGCTCACCACTTACAACCCTGTTGAACACTGAAGCTTTCTTT	CASSPLTTLLNTEAFF
-	TRBV6-4	once	TRBJ2-6	TGTGCCAGCAGTGCCCGGGACGGACAGTCTGGGGCCAACGTCCTGACTTTC	CASSARDGQSGANVLTF
-	TRBV4-1	-	TRBJ2-7	TGCGCCAGCAGCCCCGACTTTGGGGGGACCCCCTACGAGCAGTACTTC	CASSPDFGGTPYEQYF
-	TRBV19	-	TRBJ2-7	TGTGCCAGTAGTCTCGGGACTCAGACCTACGAGCAGTACTTC	CASSLGTQTYEQYF
-	TRBV7-9	-	TRBJ1-3	TGTGCCAGCAGCTTACAGGCGGGCATTGGAAACACCATATATTTT	CASSLQAGIGNTIYF
-	TRBV19	-	TRBJ1-5	TGTGCCAGTAGTATCGGGTACAGGGTCTGGGGCAATCAGCCCCAGCATTTT	CASSIGYRVWGNQPQHF
TRBD1	TRBV5-1	-	TRBJ2-2	TGCGCCAGCAGTACCGACAGGGGCACCGGGGAGCTGTTTTTT	CASSTDRGTGELFF
-	TRBV6-5	-	TRBJ1-1	TGTGCCAGCAGTCAAACAGGGAACACTGAAGCTTTCTTT	CASSQTGNTEAFF
-	TRBV6-1	-	TRBJ1-2	TGTGCCAGCAGTGAAGAGGTGACCTATGACTTCTATGGCTACACCTTC	CASSEEVTYDFYGYTF
-	TRBV10-3	-	TRBJ2-3	TGTGCCATACTCAGGGATTTCACAGATACGCAGTATTTT	CAILRDFTDTQYF
-	TRBV3-1/TRBV3-2	-	TRBJ1-2	TGTGCCAGCAGTCATCTGGCAGGGATTAACTATGGCTACACCTTC	CASSHLAGINYGYTF
-	TRBV19	-	TRBJ2-4	TGTGCCAGTAGGAGGGCGGAGGTTGGTCAGAACATTCAGTACTTC	CASRRAEVGQNIQYF
TRBD1	TRBV14	-	TRBJ1-2	TGTGCCAGCAGCCATGGACAGGACTATGGCTACACCTTC	CASSHGQDYGYTF
-	TRBV5-1	once	TRBJ2-2	TGCGCCAGCAGCTTGGTACAGTCGACCGGGGAGCTGTTTTTT	CASSLVQSTGELFF
-	TRBV4-1	-	TRBJ1-2	TGCGCCAGCAGCCAAGAACGGTCAGGGGTTAACTATGGCTACACCTTC	CASSQERSGVNYGYTF
-	TRBV20-1	-	TRBJ1-4	TGCAGTGCTAGACGGGGAGAAAAACTGTTTTTT	CSARRGEKLFF
TRBD1	TRBV5-1	-	TRBJ1-5	TGCGCCAGCAGCCTGGGACAGGACAATCAGCCCCAGCATTTT	CASSLGQDNQPQHF
-	TRBV12-3/TRBV12-4	once	TRBJ1-1	TGTGCCAGCACCCGCAGGGGGAACACTGAAGCTTTCTTT	CASTRRGNTEAFF
TRBD1	TRBV20-1	once	TRBJ2-4	TGCAGTGCTAGTTCGTCGGGACAGGGCGTTCAGTACTTC	CSASSSGQGVQYF
TRBD1	TRBV27	-	TRBJ1-1	TGTGCCAGCAGCCAACAGGGGATTAACACTGAAGCTTTCTTT	CASSQQGINTEAFF
-	TRBV11-2	-	TRBJ1-1	TGTGCCAGCAGCTTCGTCGTTACTGAAGCTTTCTTT	CASSFVVTEAFF
TRBD1	TRBV29-1	-	TRBJ2-1	TGCAGCTTCACCGGGACAGTCTACAATGAGCAGTTCTTC	CSFTGTVYNEQFF
TRBD1	TRBV5-1	-	TRBJ1-4	TGCGCCAGCAGAACCGGGACAGGGATTGAAAAACTGTTTTTT	CASRTGTGIEKLFF
-	TRBV20-1	few	TRBJ1-1	TGCAGTGCTAGTCCACGCCGCGGGGTGGGGAACACTGAAGCTTTCTTT	CSASPRRGVGNTEAFF
-	TRBV29-1	-	TRBJ2-7	TGCAGCGTTACCCGGGAGTCCTACGAGCAGTACTTC	CSVTRESYEQYF
-	TRBV27	-	TRBJ1-1	TGTGCCAGCGGTCCTGGCGGGACTGAAGCTTTCTTT	CASGPGGTEAFF
-	TRBV3-1/TRBV3-2	-	TRBJ1-2	TGTGCCAGCAGCCACGGACAGATCTATGGCTACACCTTC	CASSHGQIYGYTF
-	TRBV12-3/TRBV12-4	-	TRBJ1-2	TGTGCCAGCAGTCCCGGACAGTTACATGGCTACACCTTC	CASSPGQLHGYTF
-	TRBV30	-	TRBJ1-6	TGTGCCTGGAGTGTAAGGGGGTCGGAGTCACCCCTCCACTTT	CAWSVRGSESPLHF
-	TRBV6-4	-	TRBJ1-2	TGTGCCAGCAGTGATGGGCAGGGGCCGCTCTATGGCTACACCTTC	CASSDGQGPLYGYTF
-	TRBV19	-	TRBJ1-5	TGTGCCAGCAAGTATAGGGGCGCGCAGAGCAATCAGCCCCAGCATTTT	CASKYRGAQSNQPQHF
TRBD2	TRBV24-1	-	TRBJ2-1	TGTGCCACCAGCGGTAGCGGGGCTCCCTCCTACAATGAGCAGTTCTTC	CATSGSGAPSYNEQFF
-	TRBV5-1	-	TRBJ2-6	TGCGCCAGCAGCCCGACAGCTTTCTCTGGGGCCAACGTCCTGACTTTC	CASSPTAFSGANVLTF
-	TRBV2	few	TRBJ1-1	TGTGCCAGCAGCCCTAGTCCCGGGGTTAGCACTGAAGCTTTCTTT	CASSPSPGVSTEAFF
-	TRBV10-1	-	TRBJ2-7	TGCGCCATCCCTAGTCCCTACGAGCAGTACTTC	CAIPSPYEQYF
-	TRBV7-2	-	TRBJ1-6	TGTGCCAGCAACAGCCGGAATTCACCCCTCCACTTT	CASNSRNSPLHF
TRBD1	TRBV5-6	-	TRBJ1-5	TGTGCCAGCAGTCAAGCCACGGGACAGTACAATCAGCCCCAGCATTTT	CASSQATGQYNQPQHF
-	TRBV28	-	TRBJ1-2	TGTGCCAGCAGTCGAGAGAACTATGGCTACACCTTC	CASSRENYGYTF
-	TRBV29-1	once	TRBJ2-1	TGCAGCGTTTCCAGGGACCTTCCAGGGGCCTACAATGAGCAGTTCTTC	CSVSRDLPGAYNEQFF